The rows below give T cell receptor beta chains drawn from one sample of a study of blood T cells in healthy people across ages. TCRdb recomputed calls from the 5' RACE reads with MiXCR, one row per CDR3 protein. The sample includes fewer than 800,000 distinct CDR3 sequences, over 20% of them seen just once. The sequencing sample was made of blood. The receptors originated from a man in his 70s in good health. CDR3s include the opening cysteine and the closing phenylalanine or tryptophan. The D gene is left open where the match is weak. Clone sizes are given selectively: once, few, many, or a class where the clone is expanded.

NA	many	TRBV5-1	TRBJ1-4	TGCGCCAGCAGCTTGGGGAGCACAACTAATGAAAAACTGTTTTTT	CASSLGSTTNEKLFF
TRBD1	NA	TRBV7-2	TRBJ1-4	TGTGCCAGCAGTCAGGGGGTCGGTGAAAAACTGTTTTTT	CASSQGVGEKLFF
TRBD2	few	TRBV7-3	TRBJ2-1	TGTGCCAGCAGCTCTGCAAAGGGGACTAGCGGGAGACTCAATGAGCAGTTCTTC	CASSSAKGTSGRLNEQFF
NA	few	TRBV10-3	TRBJ2-7	TGTGCCATCAGTGACCTCGGCGGGGAGCAGTACTTC	CAISDLGGEQYF
NA	few	TRBV4-1	TRBJ2-5	TGCGCCAGCAGCCATCCTAGTAAACTTGAGACCCAGTACTTC	CASSHPSKLETQYF
TRBD1	few	TRBV12-3/TRBV12-4	TRBJ2-5	TGTGCCAGCAACCACGGCGGTCAGGGGGCTTGGGAGACCCAGTACTTC	CASNHGGQGAWETQYF
TRBD1	NA	TRBV3-1	TRBJ2-1	TGTGCCAGCAGCCCCTCGGACAGGGGATATAATGAGCAGTTCTTC	CASSPSDRGYNEQFF
TRBD2	NA	TRBV5-1	TRBJ2-1	TGCGCCAGCAGCAGATCCGGGACTAGCGTCAATGAGCAGTTCTTC	CASSRSGTSVNEQFF
TRBD1	NA	TRBV5-1	TRBJ2-1	TGCGCCAGCAGAATAGACAGGGGACTTAGCTCCTACAATGAGCAGTTCTTC	CASRIDRGLSSYNEQFF
NA	NA	TRBV5-1	TRBJ1-1	TGCGCCAGCAACAACGAACAGAACACTGAAGCTTTCTTT	CASNNEQNTEAFF
TRBD1	few	TRBV6-2/TRBV6-3	TRBJ2-1	TGTGCCAGCAGTCCAGGACAGGGGTACAATGAGCAGTTCTTC	CASSPGQGYNEQFF
TRBD1	NA	TRBV10-3	TRBJ2-1	TGTGCCACCAGGGACAGAGCAACCTACAATGAGCAGTTCTTC	CATRDRATYNEQFF
TRBD1	NA	TRBV28	TRBJ2-7	TGTGTCAGCAGTTTGGGGACAGTAGTCCCCTACGAGCAGTACTTC	CVSSLGTVVPYEQYF
TRBD2	many	TRBV6-5	TRBJ2-1	TGCGCCAGCAGCTATAGCGGGGAGCAGTTCTTC	CASSYSGEQFF
TRBD2	few	TRBV5-4	TRBJ2-5	TGTGCCAGCAGCTCCGGGGGGACTCAAGAGACCCAGTACTTC	CASSSGGTQETQYF
TRBD2	NA	TRBV10-3	TRBJ2-7	TGTGCCATCAGTGCGACTAGCGCCTACGAGCAGTACTTC	CAISATSAYEQYF
NA	NA	TRBV5-5	TRBJ2-7	TGTGCCAGCAGAGCCCCGGGGGACGAGCAGTACTTC	CASRAPGDEQYF
NA	medium-sized	TRBV29-1	TRBJ2-1	TGCAGCGGAAGAGGGTGGATCGGTGACAATGAGCAGTTCTTC	CSGRGWIGDNEQFF
TRBD1	NA	TRBV9	TRBJ2-1	TGTGCCAGCAGCCCCGGGACAGTCCAAAATGAGCAGTTCTTC	CASSPGTVQNEQFF
NA	NA	TRBV7-6	TRBJ1-5	TGTGCCAGCAGCTTAGGCTGGGGGGATCAGCCCCAGCATTTT	CASSLGWGDQPQHF
NA	few	TRBV7-9	TRBJ2-5	TGTGCCAGCAGCTTAGCGGCTCTGGACGACCAAGAGACCCAGTACTTC	CASSLAALDDQETQYF
NA	NA	TRBV6-5	TRBJ2-1	TGTGCCAGCAGTTACTCGCCTAGCGTATACAATGAGCAGTTCTTC	CASSYSPSVYNEQFF
TRBD1	few	TRBV29-1	TRBJ2-5	TGCAGCGTTTCCGGGACAGGGGGAGAGACCCAGTACTTC	CSVSGTGGETQYF
NA	few	TRBV6-2/TRBV6-3	TRBJ2-2	TGTGCCAGCAGTTACTCCATCGGGGAGCTGTTTTTT	CASSYSIGELFF
NA	few	TRBV2	TRBJ1-2	TGTGCCAGCAACGACAGAGGGCCGCTAAACTATGGCTACACCTTC	CASNDRGPLNYGYTF
NA	NA	TRBV25-1	TRBJ1-6	TGTGCCAGCAGTGATACGGGAAATTCACCCCTCCACTTT	CASSDTGNSPLHF
TRBD1	NA	TRBV6-2/TRBV6-3	TRBJ2-2	TGTGCCAGCGGACAACGACAGGGCGCTAACACCGGGGAGCTGTTTTTT	CASGQRQGANTGELFF
NA	few	TRBV5-1	TRBJ2-7	TGCGCCAGCAGCTTAAAGAGGGACGGATTTTCCTACGAGCAGTACTTC	CASSLKRDGFSYEQYF
TRBD1	NA	TRBV20-1	TRBJ2-7	TGCAGCGCCGAGGACAGGGGGTACCCCGAGCAGTACTTC	CSAEDRGYPEQYF
NA	few	TRBV29-1	TRBJ2-5	TGCAGCGTTGTAAAGGGGGGCCAAGAGACCCAGTACTTC	CSVVKGGQETQYF
TRBD2	NA	TRBV6-4	TRBJ2-2	TGTGCCAGCAGCCGGACTAGCGGGAGACCGGGGGAGCTGTTTTTT	CASSRTSGRPGELFF
NA	NA	TRBV6-1	TRBJ2-5	TGTGCCAGCAGTGGCCGTGCCGAGGGCCTACGAGGGCAGTACTTC	CASSGRAEGLRGQYF
NA	NA	TRBV2	TRBJ2-7	TGTGCCAGCAGTGAAGGTCCAGGGAGGGAGCAGTACTTC	CASSEGPGREQYF
NA	few	TRBV6-2/TRBV6-3	TRBJ2-1	TGTGCCAGCAGTCCTCCGAGGGGCATTTACAATGAGCAGTTCTTC	CASSPPRGIYNEQFF
TRBD1	few	TRBV7-9	TRBJ1-4	TGTGCCAGCAGGACAACAGGGGCGGGTAATGAAAAACTGTTTTTT	CASRTTGAGNEKLFF
TRBD2	NA	TRBV11-2	TRBJ2-7	TGTGCCAGCAGCTTCATCGTGGCTAGCGGGAGTATGGGCTCCTACGAGCAGTACTTC	CASSFIVASGSMGSYEQYF
NA	NA	TRBV6-1	TRBJ2-1	TGTGCCAGCAGAGGTGGCGAAAGGTACAATGAGCAGTTCTTC	CASRGGERYNEQFF
TRBD1	once	TRBV7-9	TRBJ1-1	TGTGCCAGCAGCCCAGGACAGGGGATCAGCACTGAAGCTTTCTTT	CASSPGQGISTEAFF
NA	few	TRBV24-1	TRBJ1-2	TGTGCCACCAGTTTCGGACGGACCCCAGGCAACTATGGCTACACCTTC	CATSFGRTPGNYGYTF
NA	NA	TRBV6-9	TRBJ1-2	TGTGCCAGTGACTTGGTGGATAACTATGGCTACACCTTC	CASDLVDNYGYTF
NA	NA	TRBV11-3	TRBJ2-5	TGTGCCAGCAGCTCTGGACCTCAAGCGGAGACCCAGTACTTC	CASSSGPQAETQYF
NA	many	TRBV20-1	TRBJ2-3	TGCAGTGCGGACGGGGACGGCAAAGATACGCAGTATTTT	CSADGDGKDTQYF
NA	few	TRBV29-1	TRBJ2-5	TGCAGCGTTCGGGCCCCCATAGGGGAGACCCAGTACTTC	CSVRAPIGETQYF
NA	NA	TRBV12-3/TRBV12-4	TRBJ2-5	TGTGCCAGCAGTTATCAGGGGGGGGGACAAGAGACCCAGTACTTC	CASSYQGGGQETQYF
TRBD2	many	TRBV7-8	TRBJ2-7	TGTGCCAGCAGTACGGGACTAGCGATTTCCTACGAGCAGTACTTC	CASSTGLAISYEQYF
NA	NA	TRBV10-3	TRBJ2-7	TGTGCCATCAGTGAGTCAGGACCGCGGTACGAGCAGTACTTC	CAISESGPRYEQYF
TRBD1	NA	TRBV28	TRBJ1-4	TGTGCCAGCAGCACGGACAGGGGGCCATTTAATGAAAAACTGTTTTTT	CASSTDRGPFNEKLFF
TRBD2	few	TRBV6-5	TRBJ2-7	TGTGCCAGCGCTAGCGGACGCTCCTACGAGCAGTACTTC	CASASGRSYEQYF
TRBD1	NA	TRBV29-1	TRBJ2-1	TGCAGCATCGGGACAGCCAAAAACATTCAGTTCTTC	CSIGTAKNIQFF
TRBD2	NA	TRBV7-9	TRBJ2-3	TGTGCCAGCAGCTTAGCACGGGGAGCGGGAGAGAGATCGGATACGCAGTATTTT	CASSLARGAGERSDTQYF
TRBD1	few	TRBV28	TRBJ2-7	TGTGCCAGCAGCAAGGGACAGGGCTGGGGACAGTACTTC	CASSKGQGWGQYF
TRBD2	NA	TRBV12-3/TRBV12-4	TRBJ2-3	TGTGCCAGCAGCCAAACCGGGACTAGCGCTAGAGGAGATACGCAGTATTTT	CASSQTGTSARGDTQYF
TRBD1	many	TRBV6-5	TRBJ2-5	TGTGCCAGCAGCACACTGACAGGGTCTTTAGAGACCCAGTACTTC	CASSTLTGSLETQYF
NA	NA	TRBV12-3/TRBV12-4	TRBJ2-1	TGTGCCAGCAGCCAGAAACAGGGCGATGAGCAGTTCTTC	CASSQKQGDEQFF
TRBD1	NA	TRBV30	TRBJ2-1	TGTGCCGGAGAGAACCAGGGGGCGGTCAATGAGCAGTTCTTC	CAGENQGAVNEQFF